The 27 T cell receptor beta chains below were found in one sample sequenced in a study of CD8+CD57+ T cells in acquired aplastic anemia. The patients chosen for sequencing had shown expansion of CD8+CD57+ cells (detected by flow cytometry). Profiling of TCR beta VDJ combinations and CDR3 sequences used genomic DNA as template. MiXCR, run by TCRdb on the reads, gives a single entry per CDR3 protein. The sample consists of about 160,000 distinct CDR3 sequences, around 43% of them appearing once. Material for sequencing was sorted CD4+, CD8+, or CD8+CD57+ T cells (not recorded which) from PBMCs. The receptors were sampled from a human donor with aplastic anemia.

This clonotype was seen only a few times. The conserved phenylalanine or tryptophan is not found at the CDR3 terminus, so this likely reflects a read error. The chain combines TRBV6-1 with TRBJ1-1, with D maybe TRBD1 (5 bases). The length of the CDR3 is 14 residues. Trimming took off 1 base at V and 5 bases at J, with 11 bases between the two ends. Germline lookup yields CDR1 MNHNS and CDR2 SASEGT. CDR3 loop: CASSEDGGWTEAFL. The CDR3 region has the DNA TGTGCCAGCAGTGAAGACGGGGGTTGGACTGAAGCTTTCCTT.

Many counts were recorded for this clonotype. V and J are TRBV6-1 and TRBJ2-5; D perhaps matches TRBD1 (6 bases). There are 12 residues in the CDR3. With 6 bases removed from V and 4 bases from J, the gap between germline ends came to 9 bases. Per germline, CDR1 MNHNS and CDR2 SASEGT. The CDR3 nucleotides are TGTGCCAGCAGGGGGGCTGGAGAGACCCAGTACTTC. This codes for CASRGAGETQYF.

In its sample, this clonotype was seen many times. The rearrangement links TRBV7-2 to TRBJ2-2, with TRBD2 matching 8 bases. V dropped 5 bases and J dropped 5; count of bases not matched to a gene: 4. Germline V gene data show CDR1 as SGHTA and CDR2 as FQGNSA. The CDR3 runs to 14 residues. Here the CDR3 reads CASSPPGGTGELFF. DNA of the CDR3: TGTGCCAGCAGCCCACCGGGAGGGACCGGGGAGCTGTTTTTT. The whole variable domain, filled in from reference TRBV7-2 and TRBJ2-2, reads GAGVSQSPSNKVTEKGKDVELRCDPISGHTALYWYRQSLGQGLEFLIYFQGNSAPDKSGLPSDRFSAERTGGSVSTLTIQRTQQEDSAVYLCASSPPGGTGELFFGEGSRLTVL.

This clonotype was seen many times. The chain carries TRBV10-3 and TRBJ1-2; the D gene is possibly TRBD1 (5 bases). V gave up 4 bases and J gave up 0 bases, with 9 bases separating them. In germline, CDR1 is ENHRY, CDR2 SYGVKD. The CDR3 is 14 residues long. The CDR3 here is CAISGQKTNYGYTF. The CDR3 DNA reads TGTGCCATCAGTGGACAGAAAACTAACTATGGCTACACCTTC.

This clonotype was seen at least ten times. The chain uses TRBV20-1 and TRBJ2-5; D may be TRBD2 (5 bases). CDR1 is DFQATT and CDR2 is SNEGSKA in the germline V gene (reference sequence). There are 10 residues in the CDR3. This chain's CDR3 is CSVEGETQYF. The DNA for the CDR3 is TGCAGCGTCGAGGGAGAGACCCAGTACTTC.

In its sample, this clonotype was seen a few times. The chain's CDR3 is CASTTGTEAFF. The CDR3 DNA follows: TGTGCCAGCACCACAGGTACTGAAGCTTTCTTT. The chain joins TRBV25-1 to TRBJ1-1; tentatively, D is TRBD1 (5 bases). The CDR3 is made up of 11 amino acids. V was pared by 7 bases and J by 5 bases, with 8 bases between. Germline CDR1 and CDR2: MGHDK and SYGVNS.

The gene calls are TRBV24-1 and TRBJ2-3, with D possibly TRBD1 on 6 matching bases. Germline V gene data show CDR1 as KGHDR and CDR2 as SFDVKD. This CDR3 spans 15 amino acids. The V gene lost 0 bases and the J gene lost 1 base, with 7 bases spanning the gap. CDR3 sequence (DNA): TGTGCCACCAGTGATTTGCCAGGGGGCACAGATACGCAGTATTTT. This translates into CATSDLPGGTDTQYF.

This clonotype was counted ten times or more. The rearrangement joins TRBV9 to TRBJ2-3, with a tentative D call TRBD2 (5 bases). The ends were cut back, 1 base at V and 1 base at J, with 13 bases in the middle. The CDR3 sequence is 16 residues long. CDR1 is SGDLS, CDR2 YYNGEE, per germline. The CDR3 DNA reads as TGTGCCAGCAGCGTATCCGGGAACCCACGCACAGATACGCAGTATTTT. Its translation: CASSVSGNPRTDTQYF.

This rearrangement joins TRBV29-1 to TRBJ2-5, with D possibly being TRBD1 (6 bases). This CDR3 is 15 amino acids long. The germline V gene encodes CDR1 SQVTM and CDR2 ANQGSEA. V lost 6 bases and J lost 4, with 21 bases in between. CDR3 sequence reads: CSVAKPGALRETQYF. In nucleotides, the CDR3 is TGCAGCGTCGCCAAGCCAGGGGCCCTAAGAGAGACCCAGTACTTC.

V is TRBV4-2 and J is TRBJ2-7; 8 nucleotides match TRBD2. Per germline, CDR1 LGHNA and CDR2 YNFKEQ. After removal of 8 bases from V and 5 bases from J, the junction contained 11 bases not matched to a gene. The CDR3 covers 14 residues. CDR3 nucleotides: TGTGCCAGCTCCCGGGGGGGGGGCAAGGACGAGCAGTACGTC. Protein sequence: CASSRGGGKDEQYV.

In its sample, this clonotype was seen many times. This chain links TRBV5-6 with TRBJ1-6, with 8 bases lining up with TRBD1. The germline CDR1 and CDR2 sequences are SGHDT and YYEEEE. There are 17 residues in the CDR3. Trimming cost V 3 bases and J 9 bases; bases outside gene matches: 14. CDR3 protein: CASSYPTGAEPISPLHF. In DNA, the CDR3 is TGTGCCAGCAGCTATCCGACAGGGGCCGAACCAATTTCACCCCTCCACTTT.

The sample holds a few counts of this clonotype. The gene calls are TRBV10-1 and TRBJ2-3; 9 bases are a match to TRBD1. In germline, CDR1 is WNHNN, CDR2 SYGVQD (reference sequence). The CDR3 has 13 residues. Losses at the gene ends were 7 bases for V and 5 bases for J; bases not matched to a gene: 4. The CDR3 DNA sequence: TGCGCCAGCACAAAGGACAGGGGAGATACGCAGTATTTT. Amino acid sequence: CASTKDRGDTQYF.

This clonotype was seen only once. J is TRBJ1-1 and V is TRBV10-1, with D maybe TRBD1 (5 bases). The CDR3 has 13 amino acids. V gave up 2 bases and J gave up 7 bases, with 11 bases separating them. CDR1 is WNHNN, CDR2 SYGVQD, per germline (reference sequence). The DNA of the CDR3 is TGCGCCAGCAGTGAGCAGGGAGGCAGTGAAGCTTTCTTT. It codes for CASSEQGGSEAFF.

This clonotype occurred many times. The chain combines TRBV11-3 with TRBJ1-2; D remains ambiguous. Germline CDR1 SGHNT, CDR2 YENEEA. V was clipped by 6 bases and J by 8 bases, with 10 bases between them. The CDR3 contains 11 residues. The CDR3 here is CASRLETGYTF. CDR3 DNA: TGTGCCAGCAGACTAGAGACAGGCTACACCTTC.

Only one count was recorded for this clonotype. The rearrangement uses TRBV10-1 and TRBJ1-2; TRBD1 matches 8 bases. V lost 4 bases, J lost 5 bases, and 3 bases stayed unmatched. Germline-derived CDR1 and CDR2 are WNHNN and SYGVQD (reference sequence). The CDR3 consists of 13 residues. In nucleotides, the CDR3 is TGCGCCAGCAGTGGGACAGGGTTTTATGGCTACACCTTC. Protein sequence: CASSGTGFYGYTF.

For this clonotype: A much larger clone is a single base away; this may be a read error. J is TRBJ2-1 and V is TRBV2, with TRBD1 matching 10 bases. This CDR3 spans 14 amino acids. Germline CDR1 SNHLY, CDR2 FYNNEI. J was trimmed by 8 bases and V by 7 bases; bases with no gene match: 8. The CDR3 bases are TGTGCCAGCAAGGTGGACAGGGGGACCTATGAGCAGTTCTTC. Protein product: CASKVDRGTYEQFF. Looking up the rest from reference TRBV2 and TRBJ2-1 gives the full variable domain: EPEVTQTPSHQVTQMGQEVILRCVPISNHLYFYWYRQILGQKVEFLVSFYNNEISEKSEIFDDQFSVERPDGSNFTLKIRSTKLEDSAMYFCASKVDRGTYEQFFGPGTRLTVL.

This clonotype was counted many times. The chain joins TRBV6-1 to TRBJ1-2; the D is unclear. V lost 2 bases to trimming and J lost 0 bases, with 4 bases between them. Germline loops: CDR1 MNHNS, CDR2 SASEGT. This CDR3 spans 13 amino acids. The CDR3 DNA follows: TGTGCCAGCAGTGAAAAATCTAACTATGGCTACACCTTC. Amino acid sequence: CASSEKSNYGYTF.

This clonotype is a singleton in its sample. J is TRBJ1-1 and V is TRBV29-1; TRBD1 is a possible D gene (6 bases). This CDR3 spans 12 amino acids. Trimming left V 4 bases short and J 7 bases short, with 13 bases between. Germline assignment: CDR1 SQVTM and CDR2 ANQGSEA. The CDR3 loop reads CSVGIRGGEAFF. The CDR3 nucleotides read TGCAGCGTTGGAATCCGAGGGGGTGAAGCTTTCTTT.

This clonotype has only a few counts. The chain carries TRBV2 and TRBJ2-5; TRBD1 matches 7 bases. CDR3 length equals 14 residues. Looked up from germline, CDR1 is SNHLY and CDR2 is FYNNEI. Germline trimming cut 6 bases from V and 5 bases from J; bases unmatched to any gene: 9. The CDR3 protein is CASSQDPRGETQYF. As DNA, the CDR3 is TGTGCCAGCAGCCAGGACCCCAGGGGGGAGACCCAGTACTTC.

This clonotype was picked up many times. This sequence joins TRBV19 and TRBJ2-2; D is possibly TRBD1 (6 bases). V dropped 4 bases and J dropped 4 bases, with 19 bases sitting between them. This CDR3 is 17 amino acids long. In germline, CDR1 is LNHDA, CDR2 SQIVND (reference sequence). The CDR3 is CASSTQPGRGFTGELFF. The CDR3 DNA reads as TGTGCCAGTAGTACGCAACCCGGCAGGGGATTCACCGGGGAGCTGTTTTTT.

DNA of the CDR3: TGTGCCAGCAGTCCGCTAGCGTTGGAAGATACGCAGTATTTT. It yields the protein CASSPLALEDTQYF. The V gene is TRBV5-4, the J gene TRBJ2-3, with D tentatively TRBD2 (6 bases). Trimming cost V 5 bases and J 5 bases, with 15 bases left between them. This CDR3 comprises 14 residues. Germline V gives CDR1 SGHNT, CDR2 YYREEE (reference sequence).

This chain joins TRBV29-1 and TRBJ1-2; D gene uncertain. The germline gives CDR1 SQVTM, CDR2 ANQGSEA. V was trimmed by 5 bases and J by 5 bases, leaving 12 bases between them. The CDR3 spans 12 residues. CDR3 residues: CSVLLGKYGYTF. The CDR3 DNA reads TGCAGCGTTCTTCTGGGGAAGTATGGCTACACCTTC.

Regarding this clonotype: A much larger clone lies a single base off, so this may be a read error. CDR3 loop: CASGDEQYF. The CDR3 nucleotides read TGTGCCAGCGGCGACGAGCAGTACTTC. The rearrangement links TRBV2 to TRBJ2-7; D not resolved. V was shortened by 8 bases and J by 5 bases, with 4 bases between the two germline ends. CDR3 length equals 9 residues. The germline CDR1 and CDR2 sequences are SNHLY and FYNNEI.

This clonotype was recorded many times. V and J are TRBV6-2 or TRBV6-3 and TRBJ1-5; 9 bases are shared with TRBD1. V dropped 0 bases and J dropped 3; count of bases not matched to a gene: 9. Looked up from germline, CDR1 is MNHEY and CDR2 is SVGEGT. This CDR3 has 18 residues. This CDR3 is CASSYSSPGQGSNQPQHF. The CDR3 region has the DNA TGTGCCAGCAGTTACTCGAGTCCGGGACAGGGTTCCAATCAGCCCCAGCATTTT.

A remark on this clonotype: One base away lies a much larger clone, so this may be a sequencing read error. The rearrangement links TRBV6-5 to TRBJ1-1; 8 bases are shared with TRBD1. The CDR3 has 15 residues. The V gene end was trimmed by 2 bases and the J gene end by 5 bases; junction bases not matched to a gene: 7. In germline, CDR1 is MNHEY, CDR2 SVGAGI. CDR3 coding DNA: TGTGCCAGCAGTTACGTCGACAGGGGTGGAACTGAAGCTTTCTTT. Residues: CASSYVDRGGTEAFF.

V and J are TRBV5-8 and TRBJ2-7; 9 nucleotides align to TRBD1. Per germline, CDR1 SGHTS and CDR2 YDEGEE. The V segment lost 4 bases and the J segment 3 bases; nucleotides outside the gene matches: 5. The CDR3 is 14 residues long. Here the CDR3 DNA reads TGTGCCAGCAGCAGGGACAGGGCGAGCTACGAGCAGTACGTC. This codes for CASSRDRASYEQYV.

This clonotype came up a few times. The chain combines TRBV24-1 with TRBJ2-6; D is tentatively TRBD1 or TRBD2 (5 bases each). The CDR3 covers 13 residues. Trimming pared 4 bases from V and 12 bases from J, leaving 12 bases between. Germline V gives CDR1 KGHDR, CDR2 SFDVKD. Written as DNA, the CDR3 is TGTGCCACCAGTGAGGGGGAACGTCGCGTCCTGACTTTC. This gives the protein CATSEGERRVLTF.